Described below is a single T cell receptor (beta chain) sequence and its context. The antigen is not known. Clones were read by immunoSEQ multiplex PCR, and TCRdb kept only the in-frame ones, dropping some. The data show roughly 60,000 clones, roughly 83% seen once. The sample belongs to a study of OX40 agonist ivuxolimab in advanced cancers. General observations from the study: Dose levels from 0.1 to 3.0 mg/kg saw CD4+ and CD8+ blood T cells expand clonally by week 6.

Losses at the gene ends were 4 bases for V and 5 bases for J; bases not matched to a gene: 12. The length of the CDR3 is 17 residues. Germline-derived CDR1 and CDR2 are SGHRS and YFSETQ. The TCR was taken from an adult with an advanced solid tumor such as melanoma, head and neck, liver or kidney cancer. J is TRBJ1-4 and V is TRBV5-1, with TRBD1 identical over 9 bases. The source was CD4+ or CD8+ T cells sorted from blood, collected in a trial of the OX40 agonist ivuxolimab. This CDR3 reads CASSGRTGVIKNEKLFF. Written as DNA, the CDR3 is TGCGCCAGCAGCGGGCGGACAGGGGTTATAAAGAATGAAAAACTGTTTTTT. Variable domain in full (rest from reference TRBV5-1 and TRBJ1-4): KAGVTQTPRYLIKTRGQQVTLSCSPISGHRSVSWYQQTPGQGLQFLFEYFSETQRNKGNFPGRFSGRQFSNSRSEMNVSTLELGDSALYLCASSGRTGVIKNEKLFFGSGTQLSVL.